Presented here are 25 T cell receptor beta chains from one specimen sequenced in a study of blood T cell repertoires in COVID-19. Produced via immunoSEQ multiplex PCR; TCRdb's table is partial and in-frame only. The sample records approximately 300,000 clones, 85% being singletons. Sequenced material: PBMCs or T cells enriched from blood (not recorded which). The receptors stem from a woman aged 25 to 39 who had been exposed to COVID-19.

The V call is TRBV5-1, the J call TRBJ2-5; D gene ambiguous. The CDR3 runs to 17 residues. Trimming pared 2 bases from V and 2 bases from J, leaving 19 bases between. From germline, CDR1 is SGHRS and CDR2 YFSETQ. The CDR3 DNA sequence: TGCGCCAGCAGCTTCACTACTGTCTCATCCCGGCAAGAGACCCAGTACTTC. It yields the protein CASSFTTVSSRQETQYF.

This CDR3 reads CASSFTGANYGYTF. For the CDR3, the DNA is TGTGCCAGCAGCTTTACAGGGGCGAACTATGGCTACACCTTC. The chain couples TRBV5-6 to TRBJ1-2; 7 bases match TRBD1. Losses at the gene ends were 2 bases for V and 2 bases for J; bases not matched to a gene: 3. Germline loops: CDR1 SGHDT, CDR2 YYEEEE. The CDR3 spans 14 residues. The full variable domain, completed using reference TRBV5-6 and TRBJ1-2, is DAGVTQSPTHLIKTRGQQVTLRCSPKSGHDTVSWYQQALGQGPQFIFQYYEEEERQRGNFPDRFSGHQFPNYSSELNVNALLLGDSALYLCASSFTGANYGYTFGSGTRLTVV.

The genes are TRBV5-1 and TRBJ2-3; no clear D. The V end was cut by 5 bases, the J end by 5 bases, with 6 bases between. Germline V gene data show CDR1 as SGHRS and CDR2 as YFSETQ. This CDR3 spans 11 amino acids. CDR3 in amino acids: CASSSGDTQYF. For the CDR3, the DNA is TGCGCCAGCAGTTCGGGAGATACGCAGTATTTT.

The rearrangement uses TRBV12-3 or TRBV12-4 and TRBJ2-7, with D perhaps matching TRBD1 (5 bases). This CDR3 comprises 12 residues. V lost 2 bases, J lost 4 bases, and 6 bases lay in between. The CDR3 DNA sequence: TGTGCCAGCAGTTTATCAGGGTACGAGCAGTACTTC. Translating gives CASSLSGYEQYF.

This clone was picked up a small number of times. The chain joins TRBV7-3 to TRBJ2-1; D unclear. The CDR3 loop spans 14 amino acids. Trimming took off 0 bases at V and 13 bases at J, with 16 bases between the two ends. CDR1 and CDR2 (germline): SGHTA, FQGTGA. The CDR3 DNA reads TGTGCCAGCAGCTTAACTAAGGCCCGAGCGCCACAGTTCTTC. Translating it yields CASSLTKARAPQFF.

The chain uses TRBV19 and TRBJ1-5, with 7 bases aligning to TRBD1. In germline, CDR1 is LNHDA, CDR2 SQIVND (reference sequence). Losses at the gene ends were 3 bases for V and 1 base for J; bases not matched to a gene: 6. This CDR3 contains 16 residues. The CDR3 reads CASSIGGGRSNQPQHF. CDR3 DNA sequence: TGTGCCAGTAGTATCGGAGGGGGCCGCAGCAATCAGCCCCAGCATTTT.

The chain is built from TRBV7-3 and TRBJ2-3; 7 bases line up with TRBD1. Germline CDR1 SGHTA, CDR2 FQGTGA. J was trimmed by 1 base and V by 4 bases; bases with no gene match: 5. The CDR3 sequence is 15 residues long. The CDR3 spells CASSYTGVGTDTQYF. The CDR3 coding sequence is TGTGCCAGCAGCTATACAGGGGTCGGCACAGATACGCAGTATTTT.

The chain recombines TRBV24-1 with TRBJ1-5; no reliable D call. With 4 bases removed from V and 4 bases from J, the gap between germline ends came to 4 bases. In germline, CDR1 is KGHDR, CDR2 SFDVKD. This CDR3 has 12 amino acids. The CDR3: CATSDRNQPQHF. CDR3 DNA sequence: TGTGCCACCAGTGACCGGAATCAGCCCCAGCATTTT.

V is TRBV5-5 and J is TRBJ1-3, with D uncertain. There are 13 residues in the CDR3. V shed 7 bases and J shed 4 bases, with 12 bases lying between them. Germline V gene data show CDR1 as SGHKS and CDR2 as YYEKEE (reference sequence). The CDR3 sequence is CASFERGGNTIYF. CDR3 nucleotide sequence: TGTGCCAGCTTCGAGCGGGGAGGAAACACCATATATTTT.

The J gene is TRBJ2-7, the V gene TRBV5-6; D is perhaps TRBD2 (6 bases). Trimming removed 1 base from V and 2 bases from J, with 7 bases in between. Germline assignment: CDR1 SGHDT and CDR2 YYEEEE. The CDR3 runs to 13 residues. CDR3: CASSLIAAYEQYF. CDR3 nucleotides: TGTGCCAGCAGCTTGATAGCGGCCTACGAGCAGTACTTC.

This clone showed up just a few times. The rearrangement uses TRBV28 and TRBJ2-7; weak D call: TRBD1 (6 bases). CDR1 is MDHEN and CDR2 is SYDVKM in the germline V gene. This CDR3 spans 15 amino acids. Trimming cost V 8 bases and J 7 bases, with 24 bases left between them. The CDR3 protein is CASRGQRAEVREQYF. Here the CDR3 DNA reads TGTGCCAGCCGGGGACAAAGGGCGGAGGTTAGGGAGCAGTACTTC. The full variable domain, with the rest looked up from reference TRBV28 and TRBJ2-7, is DVKVTQSSRYLVKRTGEKVFLECVQDMDHENMFWYRQDPGLGLRLIYFSYDVKMKEKGDIPEGYSVSREKKERFSLILESASTNQTSMYLCASRGQRAEVREQYFGPGTRLTVT.

This clone has only one observation. V usage is TRBV20-1 and J usage is TRBJ2-1, with D unresolved. V was shortened by 6 bases and J by 7 bases, with 10 bases between the two germline ends. CDR3 length: 11 amino acids. Germline V gene data show CDR1 as DFQATT and CDR2 as SNEGSKA (reference sequence). This chain's CDR3 is CSARSVNEQFF. The CDR3 DNA reads as TGCAGTGCCCGGAGTGTGAATGAGCAGTTCTTC.

The chain couples TRBV27 to TRBJ2-1; TRBD2 aligns across 10 bases. J gave up 2 bases and V 2 bases, and 3 bases lay outside the gene matches. The V gene's germline CDR1 is MNHEY and CDR2 SMNVEV (reference sequence). The CDR3 runs to 16 residues. As DNA, the CDR3 is TGTGCCAGCAGTTTAATGGGGACTAGCGCCTACAATGAGCAGTTCTTC. Protein: CASSLMGTSAYNEQFF.

J is TRBJ2-3 and V is TRBV29-1, with TRBD2 matching 11 bases. The CDR3 has 14 amino acids. V trimming: 7 bases; J trimming: 5 bases; junction bases outside the gene matches: 8. The germline V gene encodes CDR1 SQVTM and CDR2 ANQGSEA. CDR3 sequence: CSADSGGAGDTQYF. As DNA, the CDR3 is TGCAGCGCTGATAGCGGGGGGGCTGGAGATACGCAGTATTTT.

The chain employs TRBV18 and TRBJ1-1; 10 nucleotides align to TRBD1. The CDR3 totals 16 residues. V lost 3 bases and J lost 4; bases outside the gene matches: 8. Germline-derived CDR1 and CDR2 are KGHSH and LQKENI. The CDR3: CASSPRQGARGTEAFF. In DNA form, the CDR3 reads TGTGCCAGCTCACCCCGACAGGGGGCGCGAGGCACTGAAGCTTTCTTT.

This clone was observed once. The chain has TRBV13 and TRBJ1-2; D gene uncertain. In germline, CDR1 is PRHDT, CDR2 FYEKMQ (reference sequence). This CDR3 has 13 amino acids. V lost 6 bases to trimming and J lost 4 bases, with 12 bases between them. The CDR3 sequence is CASRSQLFYGYTF. The CDR3 DNA sequence: TGTGCCAGCAGATCCCAGTTGTTCTATGGCTACACCTTC.

V is TRBV6-5 and J is TRBJ1-2, with 7 bases matching TRBD1. The V gene end was trimmed by 0 bases and the J gene end by 4 bases; junction bases not matched to a gene: 5. The CDR3 has 15 amino acids. Germline V gene sequence: CDR1 MNHEY, CDR2 SVGAGI. In nucleotides, the CDR3 is TGTGCCAGCAGTTACTCGGGGCAGGGGGTCTATGGCTACACCTTC. This encodes CASSYSGQGVYGYTF.

The rearrangement uses TRBV4-3 and TRBJ2-3; tentative D call: TRBD2 (5 bases). V was shortened by 4 bases and J by 2 bases, with 10 bases between the two germline ends. The CDR3 covers 14 residues. In germline, CDR1 is LGHNA, CDR2 YSLEER. This CDR3 is CASSLSGYTDTQYF. In nucleotides, the CDR3 is TGCGCCAGCAGCCTTTCGGGGTACACAGATACGCAGTATTTT.

V and J are TRBV7-6 and TRBJ2-6, with D possibly being TRBD1 (6 bases). V lost 4 bases to trimming and J lost 2 bases, with 21 bases between them. Germline assignment: CDR1 SGHVS and CDR2 FNYEAQ. CDR3 length: 19 residues. CDR3 DNA sequence: TGTGCCAGCAGCTCATATGGGACAAGGGATCTCGCTGGGGCCAACGTCCTGACTTTC. It encodes CASSSYGTRDLAGANVLTF.

This clone was seen a single time. The V gene is TRBV30, the J gene TRBJ2-3, with D hard to call. CDR1 is GTSNPN, CDR2 SVGIG, per germline (reference sequence). The CDR3 sequence is 16 residues long. With 1 base removed from V and 4 bases from J, the gap between germline ends came to 18 bases. The CDR3 DNA reads as TGTGCCTGGAGTGCCTCATTTGCGGTGGTCCCAGATACGCAGTATTTT. Its translation is CAWSASFAVVPDTQYF.

V is TRBV28 and J is TRBJ1-6; no firm D call. This CDR3 spans 13 amino acids. V shed 8 bases and J shed 2 bases, with 7 bases lying between them. Germline CDR1 is MDHEN and CDR2 is SYDVKM. The CDR3 DNA is TGTGCCAGCGGAGTACCCTATAATTCACCCCTCCACTTT. This encodes CASGVPYNSPLHF.

V usage is TRBV6-5 and J usage is TRBJ2-3; TRBD2 aligns across 9 bases. From germline, CDR1 is MNHEY and CDR2 SVGAGI. V lost 6 bases, J lost 3 bases, and 7 bases stayed unmatched. The CDR3 has 15 amino acids. For the CDR3, the DNA is TGTGCCAGCAGCCCAGGACTAGCGAGAACAGATACGCAGTATTTT. It encodes CASSPGLARTDTQYF.

The J gene is TRBJ1-2, the V gene TRBV9; D remains ambiguous. The CDR3 loop spans 12 amino acids. CDR1 is SGDLS, CDR2 YYNGEE, per germline. Trimming removed 0 bases from V and 11 bases from J, with 11 bases in between. CDR3 coding DNA: TGTGCCAGCAGCGTAGTAGAGGGATCATACACCTTC. It specifies CASSVVEGSYTF.

The rearrangement uses TRBV6-5 and TRBJ2-7, with D possibly TRBD2 on 5 matching bases. The CDR3 spans 14 residues. CDR1 and CDR2 from the germline V gene are MNHEY and SVGAGI. V was cut by 0 bases and J by 4 bases, with 10 bases left in between. The CDR3 nucleotides read TGTGCCAGCAGTTACTCTCGGGCGGGTTACGAGCAGTACTTC. Its protein product is CASSYSRAGYEQYF.

This clone was picked up one time. J is TRBJ2-7 and V is TRBV28; the D gene is possibly TRBD1 (6 bases). The V end lost 2 bases, the J end lost 5 bases, and 10 bases lay between the germline ends. Per the germline V gene, CDR1 is MDHEN and CDR2 is SYDVKM. There are 13 residues in the CDR3. This CDR3 is CASSLAGTHEQYF. CDR3 in DNA: TGTGCCAGCAGTTTAGCTGGGACACACGAGCAGTACTTC. Based on the CDR3 plus reference TRBV28 and TRBJ2-7, the full variable domain is DVKVTQSSRYLVKRTGEKVFLECVQDMDHENMFWYRQDPGLGLRLIYFSYDVKMKEKGDIPEGYSVSREKKERFSLILESASTNQTSMYLCASSLAGTHEQYFGPGTRLTVT.